The clone carrying this T cell receptor (beta chain) was counted many times. Its antigen is unknown. After removal of 4 bases from V and 2 bases from J, the junction contained 6 bases not matched to a gene. This CDR3 has 16 amino acids. The sample originates from a study of T cells in Graves' hyperthyroidism and ophthalmopathy. RNA transcripts gave rise to amplified TCR beta CDR3 regions. A first-round RT-PCR of the TCR CDR3 used the HTBI primer set. TCRdb re-called the multiplex PCR reads with MiXCR, one entry per CDR3 protein. The sample includes a few hundred thousand distinct CDR3 sequences, 15% to 19% seen only once; the top ten take about 7%. Whole-study findings and limits: Ophthalmopathy and stable hyperthyroidism were told apart by a 13 V-J model.

This chain uses TRBV12-3 or TRBV12-4 with TRBJ2-2; 8 bases line up with TRBD1. The sequencing sample was made of blood. The origin of this receptor is a woman aged 30 to 39 with Graves' hyperthyroidism. CDR3 region: CASSWGTGSNTGELFF. DNA for the CDR3: TGTGCCAGCAGTTGGGGGACAGGTTCTAACACCGGGGAGCTGTTTTTT.